The 3 T cell receptor beta chains in this list originate from one sample, sequenced in a study of OX40 agonist ivuxolimab in advanced cancers. The method was immunoSEQ multiplex PCR; TCRdb's version includes in-frame clones alone and lacks a portion of them. The sample has some 42,000 clones, approximately 86% seen once. The starting material was CD4+ or CD8+ T cells sorted from blood, obtained in a trial of the OX40 agonist ivuxolimab. These receptors were taken from an adult with an advanced solid tumor such as melanoma, head and neck, liver or kidney cancer.

The rearrangement joins TRBV27 to TRBJ2-1; 10 bases line up with TRBD2. This CDR3 has 16 amino acids. J lost 3 bases, V lost 5 bases, and 7 bases had no gene match. Germline lookup yields CDR1 MNHEY and CDR2 SMNVEV (reference sequence). The CDR3 DNA reads TGTGCCAGCAGTCAGATAGCGGGGGGCCTCTACAATGAGCAGTTCTTC. Protein sequence: CASSQIAGGLYNEQFF.

The V call is TRBV15, the J call TRBJ2-1, with 7 positions matching TRBD1. Germline V gene data show CDR1 as LNHNV and CDR2 as YYDKDF (reference sequence). The CDR3 covers 13 residues. Trimming took 0 bases from V and 8 from J; bases not matched to a gene: 1. Here the CDR3 DNA reads TGTGCCACCAGCAGAGATACAGGGGATGAGCAGTTCTTC. It yields the protein CATSRDTGDEQFF.

This chain uses TRBV6-5 with TRBJ2-7, with 8 bases lining up with TRBD1. Germline loops: CDR1 MNHEY, CDR2 SVGAGI. V was pared by 5 bases and J by 5 bases, with 8 bases of the junction left unmatched. CDR3 length equals 14 residues. The CDR3 spells CASSIDRGVNEQYF. In DNA form, the CDR3 reads TGTGCCAGCAGTATAGACAGGGGAGTGAACGAGCAGTACTTC.